The 19 T cell receptor beta chains in this list originate from one sample, sequenced in a study of somatic mutations in cytotoxic T cells in rheumatoid arthritis. The protocol was immunoSEQ multiplex PCR, while the TCRdb copy is restricted to in-frame clones and leaves out a portion. The table has almost 20,000 clones, approximately 80% seen once; the top ten hold more than 9%. Material: CD8+ T cells sorted from blood. Receptors were obtained from a woman aged 45-60 years in good health.

V gene TRBV6-1 combines with J gene TRBJ2-1, with a tentative D call TRBD2 (6 bases). V lost 2 bases, J lost 4 bases, and 12 bases lay in between. From germline, CDR1 is MNHNS and CDR2 SASEGT. The CDR3 is 15 amino acids. The CDR3 loop reads CASSERDSFYNEQFF. CDR3 nucleotides: TGTGCCAGCAGTGAAAGGGACTCTTTTTACAATGAGCAGTTCTTC.

The chain uses TRBV27 and TRBJ2-1; 7 positions agree with TRBD2. CDR1 and CDR2 from the germline V gene are MNHEY and SMNVEV (reference sequence). V trimming: 3 bases; J trimming: 0 bases; junction bases outside the gene matches: 5. The CDR3 runs 16 residues. The CDR3 loop is CASSLTAGISYNEQFF. CDR3 nucleotide sequence: TGTGCCAGCAGTTTGACAGCGGGGATCTCCTACAATGAGCAGTTCTTC.

V and J are TRBV19 and TRBJ1-2; D possibly corresponds to TRBD1 (5 bases). V lost 3 bases to trimming and J lost 1 base, with 9 bases between them. Germline loops: CDR1 LNHDA, CDR2 SQIVND (reference sequence). The CDR3 runs to 14 residues. CDR3 sequence (DNA): TGTGCCAGTAGTATTCGGGGCCTTAACTATGGCTACACCTTC. This codes for CASSIRGLNYGYTF.

The CDR3 spells CATSTGLAELYEQYF. The CDR3 DNA is TGTGCCACCAGCACCGGACTAGCGGAGCTCTACGAGCAGTACTTC. The rearrangement links TRBV15 to TRBJ2-7; TRBD2 matches at 10 bases. The trim removed 4 bases at V and 3 bases at J, leaving 6 bases unmatched. Germline V gene data show CDR1 as LNHNV and CDR2 as YYDKDF (reference sequence). The CDR3 loop spans 15 amino acids.

V and J are TRBV28 and TRBJ2-7; D may be TRBD1 or TRBD2 (6 bases each). Germline values: CDR1 MDHEN, CDR2 SYDVKM. V lost 5 bases and J 4 bases, leaving 9 bases between the germline ends. The CDR3 spans 12 residues. The CDR3 protein is CASSGGPYEQYF. CDR3 nucleotide sequence: TGTGCCAGCAGTGGGGGGCCATACGAGCAGTACTTC.

The chain combines TRBV7-9 with TRBJ1-5; 8 nucleotides align to TRBD1. V gave up 0 bases and J gave up 1 base; unmatched junction bases: 2. The length of the CDR3 is 16 residues. Germline lookup yields CDR1 SEHNR and CDR2 FQNEAQ (reference sequence). CDR3 loop: CASSLATGGSNQPQHF. CDR3 coding DNA: TGTGCCAGCAGCTTAGCAACAGGGGGAAGCAATCAGCCCCAGCATTTT.

The chain employs TRBV7-9 and TRBJ2-2, with D tentatively TRBD1 (6 bases). The V end was cut by 6 bases, the J end by 6 bases, with 11 bases between. This CDR3 has 13 amino acids. CDR1 SEHNR and CDR2 FQNEAQ come from the germline V gene (reference sequence). The CDR3 region has the DNA TGTGCCAGCAGTTTGGGGGCTCCCGGGGAGCTGTTTTTT. It codes for CASSLGAPGELFF.

The DNA for the CDR3 is TGCGCCAGCAGCCAAAGAAAAGCGGGGGCCTCCGAGCAGTACTTC. Translating it yields CASSQRKAGASEQYF. This chain links TRBV5-1 with TRBJ2-7; 8 nucleotides agree with TRBD2. Germline CDR1 is SGHRS and CDR2 is YFSETQ. The J segment lost 6 bases and the V segment lost 4 bases, leaving 12 bases of the junction unmatched. This CDR3 contains 15 residues.

This chain uses TRBV27 with TRBJ2-7; D not resolved. The CDR3 length is 13 residues. The V end lost 5 bases, the J end lost 0 bases, and 8 bases lay between the germline ends. CDR1 is MNHEY, CDR2 SMNVEV, per germline (reference sequence). The CDR3 loop is CASSIQSSYEQYF. CDR3 sequence (DNA): TGTGCCAGCAGTATCCAGAGCTCCTACGAGCAGTACTTC.

This chain uses TRBV5-5 with TRBJ2-7, with D tentatively TRBD1 (5 bases). The germline gives CDR1 SGHKS, CDR2 YYEKEE (reference sequence). V shed 0 bases and J shed 6 bases, with 13 bases lying between them. There are 14 residues in the CDR3. The CDR3 DNA follows: TGTGCCAGCAGCTTGGCAGGCTTGGGGCGCGAGCAGTACTTC. Amino acids: CASSLAGLGREQYF.

The chain combines TRBV7-9 with TRBJ1-2; 9 nucleotides agree with TRBD1. There are 17 residues in the CDR3. After removal of 10 bases from V and 4 bases from J, the junction contained 19 bases not matched to a gene. The V gene's germline CDR1 is SEHNR and CDR2 FQNEAQ (reference sequence). The CDR3 bases are TGTGCCACAGGTCGAATACAGGGGGCGCGTTCAGTCTATGGCTACACCTTC. It codes for CATGRIQGARSVYGYTF.

The rearrangement uses TRBV5-6 and TRBJ2-7, with D perhaps given as TRBD1 or TRBD2 (5 bases each). This CDR3 comprises 16 residues. V was clipped by 4 bases and J by 0 bases, with 17 bases between them. The germline gives CDR1 SGHDT, CDR2 YYEEEE. For the CDR3, the DNA is TGTGCCAGCAGCCACCGGGGTGGGACGAGCTCCTACGAGCAGTACTTC. Translation gives CASSHRGGTSSYEQYF.

The chain is built from TRBV4-2 and TRBJ2-5; TRBD2 matches at 7 bases. J lost 1 base, V lost 2 bases, and 7 bases had no gene match. The CDR3 covers 16 residues. The V gene's germline CDR1 is LGHNA and CDR2 YNFKEQ. Written as DNA, the CDR3 is TGTGCCAGCAGCCAAAGCGGGGAGGGGACCCAAGAGACCCAGTACTTC. This codes for CASSQSGEGTQETQYF.

This rearrangement joins TRBV4-3 to TRBJ2-3; D might be TRBD2 (5 bases). This CDR3 comprises 13 residues. Trimming pared 1 base from V and 7 bases from J, leaving 9 bases between. The germline CDR1 and CDR2 sequences are LGHNA and YSLEER. The chain's CDR3 is CASSQVAGNTQYF. In nucleotides, the CDR3 is TGCGCCAGCAGCCAAGTGGCGGGCAATACGCAGTATTTT.

This chain connects TRBV30 to TRBJ2-1; no reliable D call. The CDR3 has 12 amino acids. In germline, CDR1 is GTSNPN, CDR2 SVGIG (reference sequence). The CDR3 region has the DNA TGTGCTCTGGGCGGAGACTACAATGAGCAGTTCTTC. This translates into CALGGDYNEQFF.

The gene calls are TRBV11-2 and TRBJ2-7, with 12 bases that match TRBD2. The V and J ends lost 5 bases and 0 bases, in that order; junction bases with no gene match: 5. From germline, CDR1 is SGHAT and CDR2 FQNNGV. The CDR3 totals 16 residues. This CDR3 reads CASSPLTSGSSYEQYF. Written as DNA, the CDR3 is TGTGCCAGCAGCCCACTGACTAGCGGGAGCTCCTACGAGCAGTACTTC.

This clone was seen just once. This sequence joins TRBV7-9 and TRBJ2-1, with D possibly being TRBD2 (6 bases). This CDR3 is 15 amino acids long. Looked up from germline, CDR1 is SEHNR and CDR2 is FQNEAQ (reference sequence). Trimming took 5 bases from V and 1 from J, leaving 12 bases between them. For the CDR3, the DNA is TGTGCCAGCAGCCAGGAGCGGGCATCCTACAATGAGCAGTTCTTC. It yields the protein CASSQERASYNEQFF. The whole variable domain, filled in from reference TRBV7-9 and TRBJ2-1, reads DTGVSQNPRHKITKRGQNVTFRCDPISEHNRLYWYRQTLGQGPEFLTYFQNEAQLEKSRLLSDRFSAERPKGSFSTLEIQRTEQGDSAMYLCASSQERASYNEQFFGPGTRLTVL.

V is TRBV27 and J is TRBJ2-7; TRBD2 might be the D (7 bases). Germline V gene data show CDR1 as MNHEY and CDR2 as SMNVEV (reference sequence). Trimming cost V 2 bases and J 7 bases, with 12 bases left between them. This CDR3 comprises 13 residues. This CDR3 is CASSLGGALEQYF. The CDR3 region has the DNA TGTGCCAGCAGTTTAGGGGGGGCGCTAGAGCAGTACTTC.

This chain uses TRBV7-9 with TRBJ2-3; D ambiguous. From germline, CDR1 is SEHNR and CDR2 FQNEAQ (reference sequence). The CDR3 has 15 residues. V was shortened by 3 bases and J by 1 base, with 11 bases between the two germline ends. In DNA form, the CDR3 reads TGTGCCAGCAGCTTCGTTCAGCCCCGCACAGATACGCAGTATTTT. It encodes CASSFVQPRTDTQYF.